This TCR beta chain emerged from a study of early T cells in non-severe SARS-CoV-2 infection. On the study more broadly: The sequenced material was bulk RNA from unsorted whole blood, and its chains were unpaired.

As part of library construction, unique molecular identifiers were attached to individual cDNA molecules. TCRdb recomputed calls from the 5' RACE reads with MiXCR, one row per CDR3 protein. The table records tens of thousands of distinct CDR3 sequences, 11% of them present only once. Whole-study results and caveats: VDJdb matching skewed toward anti-spike CD8 responses, missing private and CD4 specificities.

About this clonotype itself: What it recognizes is unknown.

Germline V lookup: CDR1 SGHDT, CDR2 YYEEEE. V lost 0 bases to trimming and J lost 1 base, with 7 bases between them. The CDR3 length is 14 residues. This sequence originates from an adult who was a healthcare worker with PCR-confirmed SARS-CoV-2 infection or an uninfected control (not recorded which). The sequenced material came from whole blood. This rearrangement joins TRBV5-6 to TRBJ2-5; no definite D call. CDR3 in DNA: TGTGCCAGCAGCTTGGGAACTCCCCAAGAGACCCAGTACTTC. Its protein is CASSLGTPQETQYF.